This T cell receptor beta chain is from a study of a mutant IDH1 vaccine in newly diagnosed glioma. A few counts support this clone. Its antigen is currently unknown. Study-level points and caveats: Top-clonotype changes in peripheral T cells seemed unrelated to pseudoprogression.

The time point denotes: week 23, last vaccination. Doses of 300 ug of mutant IDH1 20-mer peptide were given with topical imiquimod. Here immunoSEQ multiplex PCR was the method, and the copy in TCRdb shows in-frame clones only, minus some. The sample contains about 67,000 clones, nearly 85% of which appear only once. The sequence came from a man younger than 35 with glioma. The sequencing here drew on PBMCs, taken from a glioma patient whose treatment included an IDH1 peptide vaccine.

The CDR3 bases are TGTGCCAGCAGCGCACAGGGGCCAACAAAAGCTTTCTTT. Translation: CASSAQGPTKAFF. This chain joins TRBV11-2 and TRBJ1-1; 7 positions match TRBD1. CDR1 and CDR2 (germline): SGHAT, FQNNGV. The CDR3 totals 13 residues. V gave up 5 bases and J gave up 9 bases; unmatched junction bases: 9.